Listed below are T cell receptor beta chains from one sample, sequenced in a study of human T cells and chemical hapten exposure. Each CDR3 protein is one row after TCRdb ran MiXCR on the RACE reads. Of roughly 380,000 distinct CDR3 sequences in the sample, 5.1% were seen once. This material consisted of whole blood, taken in connection with sensitization to the hapten diphenylcyclopropenone (DPC). The receptors originated from a woman aged 45-59 years with alopecia areata. Some clones in this sample may be carry-over from other donors' samples. CDR3s include the opening cysteine and the closing phenylalanine or tryptophan. The D gene is left open where the match is weak. The size field is filled for only some rows; it gives once, few, many or a size class.

v_call: TRBV4-1
clone_size: NA
j_call: TRBJ1-2
d_call: NA
cdr3_nt: TGCGCCAGCAGCCAAGATATAACGGATGGCTACACCTTC
cdr3_aa: CASSQDITDGYTF

v_call: TRBV14
clone_size: few
j_call: TRBJ1-1
d_call: NA
cdr3_nt: TGTGCCAGCAGCCAGGCCAGGCCCGGGCGGGCTTTCTTT
cdr3_aa: CASSQARPGRAFF

v_call: TRBV29-1
clone_size: few
j_call: TRBJ1-1
d_call: TRBD1
cdr3_nt: TGCAGCGTTGAAGCGGTGTCAGGGGGCGCGGTGACTGAAGCTTTCTTT
cdr3_aa: CSVEAVSGGAVTEAFF

v_call: TRBV3-1
clone_size: NA
j_call: TRBJ2-7
d_call: NA
cdr3_nt: TGTGCCAGCAGCCGAATTTCTAGCTCACTTCCCTACGAGCAGTACTTC
cdr3_aa: CASSRISSSLPYEQYF

v_call: TRBV7-9
clone_size: few
j_call: TRBJ1-1
d_call: NA
cdr3_nt: TGTGCCAGCAGCACGCAGAACACTGAAGCTTTCTTT
cdr3_aa: CASSTQNTEAFF

v_call: TRBV6-2/TRBV6-3
clone_size: many
j_call: TRBJ2-7
d_call: NA
cdr3_nt: TGTGCCAGCGGGCTCTCCTACGAGCAGTACTTC
cdr3_aa: CASGLSYEQYF

v_call: TRBV7-9
clone_size: NA
j_call: TRBJ2-3
d_call: TRBD1
cdr3_nt: TGTGCCAGCACCTTTCCGGGACAGGGCTCCACAGATACGCAGTATTTT
cdr3_aa: CASTFPGQGSTDTQYF

v_call: TRBV5-4
clone_size: NA
j_call: TRBJ1-3
d_call: NA
cdr3_nt: TGTGCCAGCAGCTTGAGGGAGGGCGGCCGAAACACCATATATTTT
cdr3_aa: CASSLREGGRNTIYF

v_call: TRBV29-1
clone_size: few
j_call: TRBJ2-2
d_call: TRBD2
cdr3_nt: TGCAGCGTTGAACGAGCGGGAGCAGTACGGACCGGGGAGCTGTTTTTT
cdr3_aa: CSVERAGAVRTGELFF

v_call: TRBV6-2/TRBV6-3
clone_size: NA
j_call: TRBJ2-7
d_call: TRBD2
cdr3_nt: TGTGCCAGCAGAAGAGCGGGAGAATCATACGAGCAGTACTTC
cdr3_aa: CASRRAGESYEQYF

v_call: TRBV2
clone_size: many
j_call: TRBJ1-4
d_call: NA
cdr3_nt: TGTGCCAGCAGTGAAGGACGGAGGGTCGATGAAAAACTGTTTTTT
cdr3_aa: CASSEGRRVDEKLFF

v_call: TRBV10-2
clone_size: many
j_call: TRBJ2-3
d_call: NA
cdr3_nt: TGCGCCAGCAGTGATGCCAGCGGAGTCACAGATACGCAGTATTTT
cdr3_aa: CASSDASGVTDTQYF

v_call: TRBV24-1
clone_size: many
j_call: TRBJ2-1
d_call: NA
cdr3_nt: TGTGCCACCAGTGAGGTGTGGGGAGGACTTCCCAATGAGCAGTTCTTC
cdr3_aa: CATSEVWGGLPNEQFF

v_call: TRBV6-5
clone_size: few
j_call: TRBJ1-1
d_call: NA
cdr3_nt: TGTGCCAGCAGTTCCCTCCGGACGGAATTGAACACTGAAGCTTTCTTT
cdr3_aa: CASSSLRTELNTEAFF

v_call: TRBV6-2/TRBV6-3
clone_size: few
j_call: TRBJ2-1
d_call: TRBD2
cdr3_nt: TGTGCCAGCAGCCTGACTAGCCATGTTTACAATGAGCAGTTCTTC
cdr3_aa: CASSLTSHVYNEQFF

v_call: TRBV9
clone_size: NA
j_call: TRBJ1-5
d_call: TRBD1
cdr3_nt: TGTGCCAGCAGCGTAGAGGGGGCAAGCAATCAGCCCCAGCATTTT
cdr3_aa: CASSVEGASNQPQHF

v_call: TRBV12-3/TRBV12-4
clone_size: many
j_call: TRBJ1-5
d_call: NA
cdr3_nt: TGTGCCAGCAGTTTTTGGGAAGGCAATCAGCCCCAGCATTTT
cdr3_aa: CASSFWEGNQPQHF

v_call: TRBV27
clone_size: few
j_call: TRBJ2-4
d_call: TRBD1
cdr3_nt: TGTGCCAGCAGGACAGGGGAGGACATTCAGTACTTC
cdr3_aa: CASRTGEDIQYF

v_call: TRBV5-1
clone_size: many
j_call: TRBJ2-3
d_call: TRBD1
cdr3_nt: TGCGCCAGCAGCTGGGGGACAGGGGGCACAGATACGCAGTATTTT
cdr3_aa: CASSWGTGGTDTQYF

v_call: TRBV24-1
clone_size: many
j_call: TRBJ2-3
d_call: NA
cdr3_nt: TGTGCCACCAGTGTGGGCATGATGCAGTATTTT
cdr3_aa: CATSVGMMQYF

v_call: TRBV12-3/TRBV12-4
clone_size: many
j_call: TRBJ2-3
d_call: NA
cdr3_nt: TGTGCCAGCAGTCGGACCCAGGTGACAGATACGCAGTATTTT
cdr3_aa: CASSRTQVTDTQYF

v_call: TRBV27
clone_size: many
j_call: TRBJ1-1
d_call: NA
cdr3_nt: TGTGCCAGCAGTCACGGCACTGAAGCTTTCTTT
cdr3_aa: CASSHGTEAFF

v_call: TRBV9
clone_size: many
j_call: TRBJ2-7
d_call: NA
cdr3_nt: TGTGCCAGCAGCCCCTCCACGGTCTACGAGCAGTACTTC
cdr3_aa: CASSPSTVYEQYF

v_call: TRBV15
clone_size: NA
j_call: TRBJ2-1
d_call: NA
cdr3_nt: TGTGCCACCAGCAGAGATCGAGGGGGGGCGAATGAGCAGTTCTTC
cdr3_aa: CATSRDRGGANEQFF

v_call: TRBV29-1
clone_size: few
j_call: TRBJ2-7
d_call: TRBD2
cdr3_nt: TGCAGCGTTGAAGATCTGCGGGAGGGCATTTACGAGCAGTACTTC
cdr3_aa: CSVEDLREGIYEQYF

v_call: TRBV6-6
clone_size: many
j_call: TRBJ2-7
d_call: NA
cdr3_nt: TGTGCCAGCAGTTACAGGGAGCGGGAGCAGTACTTC
cdr3_aa: CASSYREREQYF

v_call: TRBV7-2
clone_size: many
j_call: TRBJ2-5
d_call: TRBD2
cdr3_nt: TGTGCCAGCAGCCCACTTGCGGGGGGAGGGGAGACCCAGTACTTC
cdr3_aa: CASSPLAGGGETQYF

v_call: TRBV9
clone_size: many
j_call: TRBJ2-1
d_call: TRBD2
cdr3_nt: TGTGCCAGCAGCGAGAGCCCAGCGGGAGCCCCCTTCTTC
cdr3_aa: CASSESPAGAPFF

v_call: TRBV29-1
clone_size: few
j_call: TRBJ2-1
d_call: TRBD2
cdr3_nt: TGCAGCGTCAAGTCCCCTAGCGGGAGATACGAGCAGTTCTTC
cdr3_aa: CSVKSPSGRYEQFF

v_call: TRBV7-9
clone_size: few
j_call: TRBJ1-2
d_call: NA
cdr3_nt: TGTGCCAGCAGTCCTGGGGTACTGGGCTATGGCTACACCTTC
cdr3_aa: CASSPGVLGYGYTF

v_call: TRBV7-2
clone_size: many
j_call: TRBJ2-7
d_call: NA
cdr3_nt: TGTGCCAGCAGCCCCGACATGATCAGGGGCTACGAGCAGTACTTC
cdr3_aa: CASSPDMIRGYEQYF

v_call: TRBV20-1
clone_size: few
j_call: TRBJ2-1
d_call: TRBD1
cdr3_nt: TGCAGTGCGTACCGGGACAGGCGCTTAACCAACAATGAGCAGTTCTTC
cdr3_aa: CSAYRDRRLTNNEQFF

v_call: TRBV28
clone_size: NA
j_call: TRBJ2-7
d_call: NA
cdr3_nt: TGTGCCAGCGAGGGGGGAGGAGACGAGCAGTACTTC
cdr3_aa: CASEGGGDEQYF

v_call: TRBV12-5
clone_size: few
j_call: TRBJ2-1
d_call: NA
cdr3_nt: TGTGCTAGTGGTTTGGGGTTTGGGCCCACGGATGAGCAGTTCTTC
cdr3_aa: CASGLGFGPTDEQFF

v_call: TRBV4-1
clone_size: NA
j_call: TRBJ1-4
d_call: NA
cdr3_nt: TGCGCCAGCAGCCGACTTTCTCCGGCCACGGGGGAAAAACTGTTTTTT
cdr3_aa: CASSRLSPATGEKLFF

v_call: TRBV7-2
clone_size: NA
j_call: TRBJ1-4
d_call: NA
cdr3_nt: TGTGCCAGCAGCTTCACCACCATGACGGACAGACTTAATGAAAAACTGTTTTTT
cdr3_aa: CASSFTTMTDRLNEKLFF

v_call: TRBV12-3/TRBV12-4
clone_size: NA
j_call: TRBJ2-3
d_call: NA
cdr3_nt: TGTGCCAGCAGTGAACTAGCTGGTACGCAGTATTTT
cdr3_aa: CASSELAGTQYF

v_call: TRBV4-1
clone_size: few
j_call: TRBJ1-1
d_call: NA
cdr3_nt: TGCGCCAGCAGCCCGACCCGGGGGGCTGAAGCTTTCTTT
cdr3_aa: CASSPTRGAEAFF

v_call: TRBV6-2/TRBV6-3
clone_size: many
j_call: TRBJ1-1
d_call: TRBD1
cdr3_nt: TGTGCCAGCAGTTTCGCAACTGACAGGGAACGGGACGAAGCTTTCTTT
cdr3_aa: CASSFATDRERDEAFF

v_call: TRBV28
clone_size: few
j_call: TRBJ2-7
d_call: TRBD1
cdr3_nt: TGTGCCAGCAGTTTCGGACAGGGGGCATCCGAGCAGTACTTC
cdr3_aa: CASSFGQGASEQYF

v_call: TRBV6-2/TRBV6-3
clone_size: many
j_call: TRBJ2-1
d_call: TRBD1
cdr3_nt: TGTGCCAGCAGCAGGGGGTGGGGTGAGCAGTTCTTC
cdr3_aa: CASSRGWGEQFF

v_call: TRBV4-3
clone_size: few
j_call: TRBJ1-3
d_call: NA
cdr3_nt: TGCGCCAGCAGCCAAGACCCTCCCAGCAGCTCTGGAAACACCATATATTTT
cdr3_aa: CASSQDPPSSSGNTIYF

v_call: TRBV3-1
clone_size: NA
j_call: TRBJ2-5
d_call: NA
cdr3_nt: TGTGCCAGCAGCCAAGACGGCAGTTTCCTTCAAGAGACCCAGTACTTC
cdr3_aa: CASSQDGSFLQETQYF

v_call: TRBV10-3
clone_size: NA
j_call: TRBJ1-4
d_call: NA
cdr3_nt: TGTGCCATCAGTGAGAGACAGTTTGAAAAACTGTTTTTT
cdr3_aa: CAISERQFEKLFF

v_call: TRBV5-4
clone_size: few
j_call: TRBJ2-7
d_call: NA
cdr3_nt: TGTGCCAGCAGCTACTACGGGACGTCTCCCTACGAGCAGTACTTC
cdr3_aa: CASSYYGTSPYEQYF

v_call: TRBV4-2
clone_size: NA
j_call: TRBJ2-7
d_call: NA
cdr3_nt: TGTGCCAGCAGCCATGAGAAGGACGAGCAGTACTTC
cdr3_aa: CASSHEKDEQYF

v_call: TRBV3-1
clone_size: many
j_call: TRBJ2-1
d_call: TRBD2
cdr3_nt: TGTGCCAGCAGCCCGGGACTAGTCCTGTTCTTC
cdr3_aa: CASSPGLVLFF

v_call: TRBV7-9
clone_size: NA
j_call: TRBJ2-1
d_call: NA
cdr3_nt: TGTGCCAGCAGCTTAGCGGTAGCGATCTACAATGAGCAGTTCTTC
cdr3_aa: CASSLAVAIYNEQFF

v_call: TRBV7-3
clone_size: many
j_call: TRBJ2-3
d_call: TRBD1
cdr3_nt: TGTGCCAGCAGCTCGACAGGGAGAGACGGTACGCAGTATTTT
cdr3_aa: CASSSTGRDGTQYF

v_call: TRBV28
clone_size: many
j_call: TRBJ2-7
d_call: NA
cdr3_nt: TGTGCCAGCAGTTTAAGGATGTCGGGGCTCTACGAGCAGTACTTC
cdr3_aa: CASSLRMSGLYEQYF

v_call: TRBV11-2
clone_size: many
j_call: TRBJ2-1
d_call: NA
cdr3_nt: TGTGCCAGCAGCTCTGTGGGGGCAGGGTACTACAATGAGCAGTTCTTC
cdr3_aa: CASSSVGAGYYNEQFF

v_call: TRBV10-3
clone_size: many
j_call: TRBJ1-2
d_call: NA
cdr3_nt: TGTGCCATCAGTGAAGGGGGCTATGGCTACACCTTC
cdr3_aa: CAISEGGYGYTF

v_call: TRBV11-3
clone_size: few
j_call: TRBJ2-3
d_call: TRBD1
cdr3_nt: TGTGCCAGCAGCTTCGGGACAGGGTCAGATACGCAGTATTTT
cdr3_aa: CASSFGTGSDTQYF

v_call: TRBV3-1
clone_size: few
j_call: TRBJ1-6
d_call: NA
cdr3_nt: TGTGCCAGCAGCCAAGTTGGGGGTTCACCCCTCCACTTT
cdr3_aa: CASSQVGGSPLHF

v_call: TRBV28
clone_size: few
j_call: TRBJ2-4
d_call: NA
cdr3_nt: TGTGCCAGCAGTGGACTGGGCATTCAGTACTTC
cdr3_aa: CASSGLGIQYF

v_call: TRBV12-5
clone_size: few
j_call: TRBJ1-2
d_call: NA
cdr3_nt: TGTGCTAGTGGTTTTGAAAGACCGACAGGACCTTCTAACTATGGCTACACCTTC
cdr3_aa: CASGFERPTGPSNYGYTF

v_call: TRBV20-1
clone_size: few
j_call: TRBJ2-7
d_call: TRBD2
cdr3_nt: TGCAGTGCTAGGATCAGAGGCGGGGGGGTGGACGAGCAGTACTTC
cdr3_aa: CSARIRGGGVDEQYF